These T cell receptor beta chains were read from a single sample in a study of T cell repertoires in cytomegalovirus infection. TCRdb ran MiXCR on the reads and lists one entry per CDR3 protein. The sample records under 300,000 distinct CDR3 sequences, about 18% being singletons. Sequenced: CD8+ T cells from PBMCs. The receptors were sampled from a human donor in good health (CMV status not recorded). Some clones in this sample may be carry-over from other donors' samples. Each CDR3 is given with its conserved first and last residue. Each record gives: V gene, clone size, D gene, J gene, CDR3 protein, CDR3 DNA. A D gene is named only where the DNA matches it firmly. Only part of the rows carry a size: once, few, many, or a class if the clone is expanded.

TRBV6-1	NA	NA	TRBJ2-7	CASRPGMGPYEQYF	TGTGCCAGCAGGCCCGGGATGGGACCCTACGAGCAGTACTTC
TRBV29-1	few	NA	TRBJ2-2	CSVDGTNTGELFF	TGCAGCGTTGACGGCACGAACACCGGGGAGCTGTTTTTT
TRBV29-1	NA	TRBD1	TRBJ2-5	CSVPGQGETQYF	TGCAGCGTTCCGGGACAGGGAGAGACCCAGTACTTC
TRBV4-1	NA	TRBD2	TRBJ2-2	CASSLGLARNTGELFF	TGCGCCAGCAGCCTTGGACTAGCGAGGAACACCGGGGAGCTGTTTTTT
TRBV28	NA	NA	TRBJ1-2	CASSLRAGLLYYGYTF	TGTGCCAGCAGTCTAAGGGCAGGTCTCTTGTACTATGGCTACACCTTC
TRBV7-6	NA	NA	TRBJ1-1	CASRGGNAEAFF	TGTGCCAGCAGAGGGGGGAACGCTGAAGCTTTCTTT
TRBV6-2/TRBV6-3	few	TRBD2	TRBJ2-7	CASSDSIRGGPVYEQYF	TGTGCCAGCAGCGACTCTATCCGCGGGGGACCCGTCTACGAGCAGTACTTC
TRBV7-6	few	TRBD1	TRBJ2-7	CASSLTDRGGEQYF	TGTGCCAGCAGCCTAACAGACAGGGGCGGGGAGCAGTACTTC
TRBV20-1	NA	TRBD1	TRBJ2-1	CSARDPGTGGREQFF	TGCAGTGCTAGAGATCCCGGGACAGGGGGCAGAGAGCAGTTCTTC
TRBV20-1	few	NA	TRBJ2-2	CSALEGSTGELFF	TGCAGTGCTCTAGAGGGCTCGACCGGGGAGCTGTTTTTT
TRBV7-2	many	NA	TRBJ1-5	CASSPLGNQPQHF	TGTGCCAGCAGCCCCTTGGGCAATCAGCCCCAGCATTTT
TRBV27	few	TRBD1	TRBJ1-5	CASGQGYQPQHF	TGTGCCAGTGGACAGGGTTACCAGCCCCAGCATTTT
TRBV19	many	NA	TRBJ1-2	CASTGIRDPEGGYGYTF	TGTGCCAGTACCGGGATCCGGGACCCAGAAGGAGGCTATGGCTACACCTTC
TRBV20-1	NA	NA	TRBJ2-7	CSAPGVSYEQYF	TGCAGTGCCCCGGGGGTCTCCTACGAGCAGTACTTC
TRBV7-9	many	TRBD1	TRBJ1-1	CASSARGQGNTEAFF	TGTGCCAGCAGTGCCAGGGGACAGGGGAACACTGAAGCTTTCTTT
TRBV28	NA	NA	TRBJ1-1	CASSSLRGRDTEAFF	TGTGCCAGCAGTTCGCTTCGGGGGAGGGACACTGAAGCTTTCTTT
TRBV11-1	many	NA	TRBJ2-4	CASSLGDKGEAKNIQYF	TGTGCCAGCAGCTTAGGGGATAAGGGGGAGGCCAAAAACATTCAGTACTTC
TRBV12-3/TRBV12-4	NA	NA	TRBJ1-2	CASSKSPGVYGYTF	TGTGCCAGCAGTAAGAGCCCAGGAGTCTATGGCTACACCTTC
TRBV6-5	few	TRBD1	TRBJ1-4	CASRQGWETATNEKLFF	TGTGCCAGCAGACAGGGGTGGGAGACAGCCACTAATGAAAAACTGTTTTTT
TRBV2	many	NA	TRBJ2-4	CASTGTAGGASIQYF	TGTGCCAGCACCGGGACAGCTGGGGGGGCCAGCATTCAGTACTTC
TRBV10-3	NA	TRBD1	TRBJ2-1	CAISDEQGVKNEQFF	TGTGCCATCAGTGATGAACAGGGGGTGAAAAATGAGCAGTTCTTC
TRBV29-1	many	TRBD1	TRBJ1-2	CSVPKTGWIGGYTF	TGCAGCGTGCCCAAGACAGGGTGGATAGGTGGCTACACCTTC
TRBV4-3	NA	NA	TRBJ1-1	CASSQDIQVEAFF	TGCGCCAGCAGCCAAGATATTCAGGTTGAAGCTTTCTTT
TRBV6-2/TRBV6-3	NA	TRBD2	TRBJ2-7	CASSSSGGTIFYEQYF	TGTGCCAGCAGTTCTAGCGGCGGAACGATTTTCTACGAGCAGTACTTC
TRBV6-6	few	TRBD1	TRBJ2-2	CASSYPGTVNTGELFF	TGTGCCAGCAGTTACCCGGGGACAGTGAACACCGGGGAGCTGTTTTTT
TRBV29-1	NA	NA	TRBJ2-5	CSVGFRTDPYLETQYF	TGCAGCGTTGGATTCCGGACAGACCCCTACCTGGAGACCCAGTACTTC
TRBV7-6	many	NA	TRBJ2-3	CASSLVFPDTQYF	TGTGCCAGCAGCTTAGTATTCCCAGATACGCAGTATTTT
TRBV10-3	few	TRBD1	TRBJ1-2	CAISDPRWGQGAGYGYTF	TGTGCCATCAGTGACCCTAGGTGGGGACAGGGGGCCGGCTATGGCTACACCTTC
TRBV7-6	many	TRBD2	TRBJ2-3	CASSRHPSGGTDTQYF	TGTGCCAGCAGCCGCCACCCTAGCGGGGGGACAGATACGCAGTATTTT
TRBV11-3	few	TRBD1	TRBJ2-3	CASSSTGGQGATDTQYF	TGTGCCAGCAGCTCCACAGGGGGACAGGGGGCCACAGATACGCAGTATTTT
TRBV7-6	many	NA	TRBJ1-6	CASSLGAQSSSYNSPLHF	TGTGCCAGCAGCTTAGGAGCGCAGTCGAGCTCCTATAATTCACCCCTCCACTTT
TRBV6-1	many	TRBD1	TRBJ1-5	CASSESGQRFNQPQHF	TGTGCCAGCAGTGAATCGGGACAGAGATTCAATCAGCCCCAGCATTTT
TRBV6-2/TRBV6-3	few	NA	TRBJ2-5	CASSYSLQGGEETQYF	TGTGCCAGCAGTTACTCGTTACAGGGAGGTGAAGAGACCCAGTACTTC
TRBV7-2	many	NA	TRBJ2-1	CASSFSENEQFF	TGTGCCAGCAGCTTCTCGGAAAATGAGCAGTTCTTC
TRBV6-4	many	NA	TRBJ1-2	CASSEETASYGYTF	TGTGCCAGCAGTGAGGAGACAGCGTCCTATGGCTACACCTTC
TRBV6-5	NA	TRBD1	TRBJ1-2	CASSKGQGLLGYTF	TGTGCCAGCAGTAAGGGACAGGGTTTGTTGGGCTACACCTTC
TRBV6-2/TRBV6-3	NA	TRBD2	TRBJ2-1	CASSYLAGDGSYNEQFF	TGTGCCAGCAGTTACCTGGCGGGGGATGGCTCCTACAATGAGCAGTTCTTC
TRBV10-3	NA	NA	TRBJ1-5	CAISERGGNQPQHF	TGTGCCATCAGTGAGAGGGGGGGCAATCAGCCCCAGCATTTT
TRBV20-1	many	NA	TRBJ2-7	CSASDRLGSPYEQYF	TGCAGTGCTAGCGATCGATTGGGTAGTCCGTACGAGCAGTACTTC
TRBV5-5	few	NA	TRBJ1-1	CASSAWGTEMNTEAFF	TGTGCCAGCTCAGCTTGGGGTACAGAAATGAACACTGAAGCTTTCTTT
TRBV7-6	many	TRBD1	TRBJ2-1	CASSLVAGGWDEQFF	TGTGCCAGCAGCTTAGTGGCAGGGGGATGGGATGAGCAGTTCTTC
TRBV7-2	many	NA	TRBJ2-7	CASSLGWRGNEQYF	TGTGCCAGCAGCTTAGGATGGCGGGGAAACGAGCAGTACTTC
TRBV7-8	many	NA	TRBJ1-2	CASSLSPTGYYGYTF	TGTGCCAGCAGCCTAAGTCCAACAGGTTACTATGGCTACACCTTC
TRBV27	NA	NA	TRBJ2-5	CASSSRGGETQYF	TGTGCCAGCAGTTCACGGGGCGGTGAGACCCAGTACTTC
TRBV11-2	NA	NA	TRBJ2-4	CASSLLGFGEENIQYF	TGTGCCAGCAGCTTACTCGGTTTCGGGGAGGAAAACATTCAGTACTTC
TRBV11-2	NA	TRBD2	TRBJ2-7	CASSLGLAPLYF	TGTGCCAGCAGCTTAGGACTAGCCCCTTTGTACTTC
TRBV7-2	many	NA	TRBJ2-1	CASSSHPNNEQFF	TGTGCCAGCAGCTCCCATCCCAACAATGAGCAGTTCTTC
TRBV28	NA	NA	TRBJ1-1	CASSLYGHGQGEAFF	TGTGCCAGCAGTTTATACGGGCATGGGCAGGGGGAAGCTTTCTTT